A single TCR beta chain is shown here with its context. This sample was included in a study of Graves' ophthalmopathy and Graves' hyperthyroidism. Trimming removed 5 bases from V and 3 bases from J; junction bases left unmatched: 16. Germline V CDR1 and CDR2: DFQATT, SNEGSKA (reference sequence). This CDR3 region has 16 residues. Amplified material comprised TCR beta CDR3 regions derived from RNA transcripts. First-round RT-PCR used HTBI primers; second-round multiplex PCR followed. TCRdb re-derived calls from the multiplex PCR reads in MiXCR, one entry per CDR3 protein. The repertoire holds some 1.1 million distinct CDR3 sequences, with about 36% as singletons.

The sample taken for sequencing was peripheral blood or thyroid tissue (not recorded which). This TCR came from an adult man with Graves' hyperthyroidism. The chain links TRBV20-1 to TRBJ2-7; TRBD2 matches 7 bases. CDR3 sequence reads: CSAPRPGGRSLYEQYF. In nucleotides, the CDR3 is TGCAGTGCTCCTCGGCCGGGGGGACGGTCACTCTACGAGCAGTACTTC.